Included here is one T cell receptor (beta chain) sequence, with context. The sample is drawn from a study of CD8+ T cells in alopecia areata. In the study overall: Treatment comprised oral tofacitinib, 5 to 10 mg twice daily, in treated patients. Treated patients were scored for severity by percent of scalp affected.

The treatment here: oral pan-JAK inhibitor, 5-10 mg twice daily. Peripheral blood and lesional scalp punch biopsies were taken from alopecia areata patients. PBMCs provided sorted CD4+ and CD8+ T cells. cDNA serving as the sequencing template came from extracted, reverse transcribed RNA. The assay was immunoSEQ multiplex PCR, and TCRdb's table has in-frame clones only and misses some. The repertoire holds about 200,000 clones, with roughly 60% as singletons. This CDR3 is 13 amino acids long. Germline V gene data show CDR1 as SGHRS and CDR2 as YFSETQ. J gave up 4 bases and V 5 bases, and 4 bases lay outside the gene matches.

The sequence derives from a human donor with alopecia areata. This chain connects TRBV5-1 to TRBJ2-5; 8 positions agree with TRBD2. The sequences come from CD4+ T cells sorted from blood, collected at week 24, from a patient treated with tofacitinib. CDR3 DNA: TGCGCCAGCAGTACGCGGGGGGTAGAGACCCAGTACTTC. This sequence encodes CASSTRGVETQYF.